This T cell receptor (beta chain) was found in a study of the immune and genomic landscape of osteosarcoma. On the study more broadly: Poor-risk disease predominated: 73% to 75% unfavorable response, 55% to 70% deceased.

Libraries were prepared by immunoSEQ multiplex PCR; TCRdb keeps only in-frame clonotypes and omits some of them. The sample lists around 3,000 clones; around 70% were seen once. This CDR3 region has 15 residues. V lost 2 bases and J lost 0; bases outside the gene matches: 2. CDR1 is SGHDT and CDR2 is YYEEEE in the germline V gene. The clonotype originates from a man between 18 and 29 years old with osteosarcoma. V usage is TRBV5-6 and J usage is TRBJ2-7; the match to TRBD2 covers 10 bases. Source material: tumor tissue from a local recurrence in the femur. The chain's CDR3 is CASSLGTSASYEQYF. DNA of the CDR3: TGTGCCAGCAGCTTAGGGACTAGCGCCTCCTACGAGCAGTACTTC.